Each of the 27 T cell receptor beta chains below was sequenced from the same sample in a study of T cell repertoires in cytomegalovirus infection. No antigen is known for these receptors. TCRdb re-called the reads with MiXCR, one entry per CDR3 protein. The table records roughly 860,000 distinct CDR3 sequences, about 30% of them present only once. The sequenced sample was cultured CD8+ T cells from PBMCs, obtained from culture after CMV antigen stimulation. The receptors originated from a human donor in good health (CMV status not recorded). Some clones in this sample may be carry-over from other donors' samples.

The chain uses TRBV28 and TRBJ2-3; D gene ambiguous. V was shortened by 7 bases and J by 6 bases, with 8 bases between the two germline ends. The CDR3 contains 11 residues. Germline CDR1 MDHEN, CDR2 SYDVKM. DNA of the CDR3: TGTGCCAGCATGGATCCTGATACGCAGTATTTT. Its translation is CASMDPDTQYF.

This chain links TRBV19 with TRBJ2-3; D remains unclear. Germline V gene data show CDR1 as LNHDA and CDR2 as SQIVND (reference sequence). Trimming stripped 4 bases from V and 3 bases from J, with 11 bases between. This CDR3 is 14 amino acids long. CDR3 sequence reads: CASSTGYGTDTQYF. The CDR3 region has the DNA TGTGCCAGTAGTACAGGTTATGGAACAGATACGCAGTATTTT. Supplemented by reference TRBV19 and TRBJ2-3, the full variable domain reads DGGITQSPKYLFRKEGQNVTLSCEQNLNHDAMYWYRQDPGQGLRLIYYSQIVNDFQKGDIAEGYSVSREKKESFPLTVTSAQKNPTAFYLCASSTGYGTDTQYFGPGTRLTVL.

V is TRBV4-3 and J is TRBJ1-2; 9 nucleotides align to TRBD1. CDR1 is LGHNA and CDR2 is YSLEER in the germline V gene. The length of the CDR3 is 17 residues. The trim removed 1 base at V and 5 bases at J, leaving 11 bases unmatched. The CDR3 loop is CASSQAYWTGDGYGYTF. The CDR3 nucleotides are TGCGCCAGCAGCCAAGCCTACTGGACAGGGGATGGGTATGGCTACACCTTC.

In regard to this clonotype: A much larger clone is a single base away; this may be a read error. The rearrangement joins TRBV7-6 to TRBJ2-1; 11 bases match TRBD2. There are 15 residues in the CDR3. The V gene's germline CDR1 is SGHVS and CDR2 FNYEAQ. CDR3 in DNA: TGTGCCAACAGCTTACAACCTAGCGGGGGGAATGAGCAGTTCTTC. It encodes CANSLQPSGGNEQFF.

The J gene is TRBJ2-7, the V gene TRBV7-8; TRBD1 agrees at 7 bases. Looked up from germline, CDR1 is SGHVS and CDR2 is FQNEAQ. The V and J ends lost 11 bases and 6 bases, in that order; junction bases with no gene match: 10. This CDR3 is built from 12 residues. CDR3 in DNA: TGTGCCTGGACGACAGGGAACGGCGAGCAGTACTTC. Translation gives CAWTTGNGEQYF.

This chain uses TRBV27 with TRBJ2-3, with TRBD2 matching 11 bases. Germline lookup yields CDR1 MNHEY and CDR2 SMNVEV (reference sequence). There are 18 residues in the CDR3. V was pared by 5 bases and J by 3 bases, with 13 bases of the junction left unmatched. The CDR3 DNA sequence: TGTGCCAGCAGTCCGCTCTTTCGACTAGCGGGGTTTACAGATACGCAGTATTTT. Residues: CASSPLFRLAGFTDTQYF.

This clonotype was seen more than once but under ten times. This chain joins TRBV6-5 and TRBJ2-1; D call uncertain. This CDR3 contains 15 residues. V lost 3 bases, J lost 4 bases, and 13 bases lay in between. Germline V lookup: CDR1 MNHEY, CDR2 SVGAGI. CDR3: CASSYLPMGYNEQFF. The CDR3 DNA sequence: TGTGCCAGCAGTTATCTTCCCATGGGATACAATGAGCAGTTCTTC.

This clonotype was seen repeatedly, ten times or more. This rearrangement joins TRBV28 to TRBJ1-4; 7 nucleotides agree with TRBD1. The CDR3 loop spans 13 amino acids. V shed 7 bases and J 8 bases; nucleotides not matched to a gene: 7. The V gene's germline CDR1 is MDHEN and CDR2 SYDVKM. CDR3 region: CASKEGAREKLFF. The CDR3 nucleotides read TGTGCCAGCAAGGAGGGGGCGAGGGAAAAACTGTTTTTT. Drawing the rest from reference TRBV28 and TRBJ1-4, the complete variable domain is DVKVTQSSRYLVKRTGEKVFLECVQDMDHENMFWYRQDPGLGLRLIYFSYDVKMKEKGDIPEGYSVSREKKERFSLILESASTNQTSMYLCASKEGAREKLFFGSGTQLSVL.

In its sample, this clonotype was seen once. The CDR3 sequence is CSARDRSSGWGPDTQYF. In DNA form, the CDR3 reads TGCAGTGCTAGAGATCGGAGTAGCGGGTGGGGGCCAGATACGCAGTATTTT. The V and J genes are TRBV20-1 and TRBJ2-3; the D gene is possibly TRBD2 (7 bases). The V gene lost 0 bases and the J gene lost 4 bases, with 20 bases spanning the gap. The CDR3 is 17 amino acids. Per germline, CDR1 DFQATT and CDR2 SNEGSKA (reference sequence).

The chain links TRBV19 to TRBJ1-5, with TRBD1 matching 8 bases. The CDR3 consists of 18 residues. Trimming took 5 bases from V and 0 from J; bases not matched to a gene: 12. Per the germline V gene, CDR1 is LNHDA and CDR2 is SQIVND (reference sequence). In DNA, the CDR3 is TGTGCCAGTAGTCCCAGGACAGGGATTCTTTATAGCAATCAGCCCCAGCATTTT. Protein product: CASSPRTGILYSNQPQHF.

The rearrangement uses TRBV19 and TRBJ1-2, with TRBD1 identical over 7 bases. This CDR3 region has 13 residues. With V trimmed by 5 bases and J by 6 bases, 6 bases remained unmatched. The germline V gene encodes CDR1 LNHDA and CDR2 SQIVND (reference sequence). Here the CDR3 reads CASSRDSVNGYTF. The CDR3, as DNA: TGTGCCAGTAGTCGGGACAGCGTTAATGGCTACACCTTC.

The chain joins TRBV6-5 to TRBJ2-7; maybe TRBD1 (6 bases). This CDR3 region has 13 residues. The ends were cut back, 0 bases at V and 7 bases at J, with 10 bases in the middle. Germline CDR1 is MNHEY and CDR2 is SVGAGI. The CDR3 sequence is CASSYSGAKEQYF. For the CDR3, the DNA is TGTGCCAGCAGTTACTCGGGGGCCAAAGAGCAGTACTTC.

This clonotype appeared many times. The chain couples TRBV7-8 to TRBJ1-3, with unresolved D. The length of the CDR3 is 15 residues. Germline lookup yields CDR1 SGHVS and CDR2 FQNEAQ. Trimming removed 3 bases from V and 0 bases from J, with 9 bases in between. As DNA, the CDR3 is TGTGCCAGCAGCTTTCGGCAGGCCTCTGGAAACACCATATATTTT. Its protein is CASSFRQASGNTIYF. Supplemented by reference TRBV7-8 and TRBJ1-3, the full variable domain reads GAGVSQSPRYKVAKRGQDVALRCDPISGHVSLFWYQQALGQGPEFLTYFQNEAQLDKSGLPSDRFFAERPEGSVSTLKIQRTQQEDSAVYLCASSFRQASGNTIYFGEGSWLTVV.

The V gene is TRBV9, the J gene TRBJ2-1; 8 bases agree with TRBD1. V gave up 0 bases and J gave up 2 bases; unmatched junction bases: 7. This CDR3 is 17 amino acids long. The germline V gene has CDR1 SGDLS and CDR2 YYNGEE. Here the CDR3 DNA reads TGTGCCAGCAGCGTAGAGACCGGGACAGGTACCTACAATGAGCAGTTCTTC. The encoded protein is CASSVETGTGTYNEQFF.

The chain carries TRBV20-1 and TRBJ1-4; a weak D match, TRBD1 (5 bases). CDR3 length equals 17 residues. Germline V gene data show CDR1 as DFQATT and CDR2 as SNEGSKA (reference sequence). Between the trimmed V and J ends, which lost 0 bases and 8 bases, there was a span of 22 bases. This CDR3 is CSARDRRGRLVDEKLFF. The CDR3 DNA sequence: TGCAGTGCTAGAGATCGACGGGGACGACTTGTAGACGAAAAACTGTTTTTT.

The CDR3 DNA sequence: TGTGCCACCAGTGATCCGACTAGCGGGGGGGCCTACAATGAGCAGTTCTTC. This sequence encodes CATSDPTSGGAYNEQFF. The chain carries TRBV24-1 and TRBJ2-1; TRBD2 matches 14 bases. There are 17 residues in the CDR3. V trimming: 3 bases; J trimming: 2 bases; junction bases outside the gene matches: 2. From germline, CDR1 is KGHDR and CDR2 SFDVKD.

This clonotype was counted a few times. The chain links TRBV19 to TRBJ1-6; no definite D call. CDR3 length: 13 residues. V dropped 3 bases and J dropped 8 bases, with 8 bases sitting between them. The germline gives CDR1 LNHDA, CDR2 SQIVND (reference sequence). CDR3 sequence (DNA): TGTGCCAGTAGTATCACACGAGATTCACCCCTCCACTTT. Its protein product is CASSITRDSPLHF.

This clonotype was counted only a few times. The chain employs TRBV24-1 and TRBJ2-4; TRBD1 aligns across 8 bases. Germline V gene sequence: CDR1 KGHDR, CDR2 SFDVKD. V lost 5 bases and J lost 3; bases outside the gene matches: 2. There are 14 residues in the CDR3. CDR3 sequence: CATSGGQGKNIQYF. CDR3 nucleotide sequence: TGTGCCACCAGTGGAGGACAGGGCAAAAACATTCAGTACTTC.

This clonotype was detected many times. The junction departs from the called germline gene at one end, perhaps through a read error. The gene calls are TRBV7-7 and TRBJ2-1; D possibly corresponds to TRBD2 (6 bases). The germline CDR1 and CDR2 sequences are SSHAT and FNYEAQ (reference sequence). This CDR3 has 13 residues. DNA of the CDR3: TGTGCTAGCAGCCTCACGGGGGTGAATGAGCAGTTCTTC. This encodes CASSLTGVNEQFF.

This chain uses TRBV20-1 with TRBJ2-7, with 11 bases fitting TRBD2. Germline CDR1 DFQATT, CDR2 SNEGSKA (reference sequence). Losses at the gene ends were 0 bases for V and 2 bases for J; bases not matched to a gene: 6. This CDR3 comprises 16 residues. The CDR3 region has the DNA TGCAGTGCTAGAGATGCGGCTAGCGGGGGGACCTACGAGCAGTACGTC. Translated: CSARDAASGGTYEQYV.

This clonotype was observed a few times. The gene calls are TRBV15 and TRBJ2-7; no definite D call. Germline V lookup: CDR1 LNHNV, CDR2 YYDKDF (reference sequence). With 1 base removed from V and 0 bases from J, the gap between germline ends came to 7 bases. There are 14 residues in the CDR3. CDR3 region: CATSRGRSSYEQYV. The CDR3 coding sequence is TGTGCCACCAGCAGAGGACGGAGCTCCTACGAGCAGTACGTC.

In this sample, this clonotype turned up a few times. For the CDR3, the DNA is TGTGCCAGCAGCCTCAGAGAGCGGGGGGTGGGAGATACGCAGTATTTT. Amino acid sequence: CASSLRERGVGDTQYF. The rearrangement joins TRBV28 to TRBJ2-3, with 9 bases identical to TRBD2. Germline CDR1 reads MDHEN; CDR2 reads SYDVKM. This CDR3 comprises 16 residues. V lost 6 bases to trimming and J lost 5 bases; unmatched junction nucleotides: 12.

Details on this clonotype: At one boundary the junction diverges from the germline segment, which might be a read error. The rearrangement uses TRBV6-1 and TRBJ2-6; the D gene is possibly TRBD1 (5 bases). Germline values: CDR1 MNHNS, CDR2 SASEGT. The CDR3 loop spans 14 amino acids. The CDR3 is CVSSDSSGANVLTF. CDR3 nucleotides: TGTGTCAGCAGCGACAGCTCTGGGGCCAACGTCCTGACTTTC.

This clonotype was counted a few times. The gene calls are TRBV29-1 and TRBJ2-1; 8 positions match TRBD1. V trimming: 1 base; J trimming: 4 bases; junction bases outside the gene matches: 6. The CDR3 spans 15 residues. Looked up from germline, CDR1 is SQVTM and CDR2 is ANQGSEA. The DNA of the CDR3 is TGCAGCGTTGAAGGGACAGGGCCAATTTACAATGAGCAGTTCTTC. Translating gives CSVEGTGPIYNEQFF.

There are many counts of this clonotype. The chain carries TRBV7-8 and TRBJ2-3; 11 nucleotides line up with TRBD2. Germline values: CDR1 SGHVS, CDR2 FQNEAQ. The CDR3 sequence is 16 residues long. The V and J ends lost 2 bases and 2 bases, in that order; junction bases with no gene match: 3. The CDR3 reads CASSLSSGGYTDTQYF. The DNA of the CDR3 is TGTGCCAGCAGCTTATCTAGCGGGGGGTACACAGATACGCAGTATTTT.

This clonotype was seen a handful of times. This chain joins TRBV14 and TRBJ2-5; D is unclear. The V and J ends lost 0 bases and 2 bases respectively, with 7 bases between them. Germline values: CDR1 SGHDN, CDR2 FVKESK. The CDR3 is 14 residues long. The CDR3: CASSQDRQQETQYF. The CDR3 coding sequence is TGTGCCAGCAGCCAAGATCGTCAGCAAGAGACCCAGTACTTC. Supplemented by reference TRBV14 and TRBJ2-5, the full variable domain reads EAGVTQFPSHSVIEKGQTVTLRCDPISGHDNLYWYRRVMGKEIKFLLHFVKESKQDESGMPNNRFLAERTGGTYSTLKVQPAELEDSGVYFCASSQDRQQETQYFGPGTRLLVL.

CDR3 protein: CASSSKTSPYEQYV. The CDR3 coding sequence is TGTGCCAGCAGTTCAAAGACTTCCCCCTACGAGCAGTACGTC. This chain uses TRBV28 with TRBJ2-7; D remains unclear. Trimming pared 4 bases from V and 2 bases from J, leaving 12 bases between. Germline CDR1 is MDHEN and CDR2 is SYDVKM. This CDR3 is 14 amino acids long.